This TCR beta chain was sequenced in a study of blood T cell repertoires in COVID-19. This CDR3 has 15 residues. CDR1 MNHEY and CDR2 SMNVEV come from the germline V gene (reference sequence). J was trimmed by 2 bases and V by 7 bases; bases with no gene match: 8. Recruitment covered 20 to 25 US areas and drew participants whose ages spanned about 18 to 89 years. Cohorts were determined from participant-reported clinical history. Repertoires were generated with immunoSEQ multiplex PCR, while TCRdb's copy carries only in-frame clones and drops some. The sample lists 150,000 to 200,000 clones, around 90% occurring once.

The sequencing sample was made of PBMCs or T cells enriched from blood (not recorded which). V gene TRBV27 combines with J gene TRBJ2-3; TRBD1 matches at 8 bases. The TCR was taken from a woman aged 18-35 years who had recovered from COVID-19. The CDR3 sequence: CASNKDRASTDTQYF. In DNA, the CDR3 is TGTGCCAGCAATAAGGACAGGGCCTCCACAGATACGCAGTATTTT.